This T cell receptor (beta chain) was identified in a study of T cell responses to AZD1222 COVID-19 vaccine. Whole-study results and caveats: Repertoires in all cases were sampled only once the peak T cell response had passed. At study baseline, merely roughly 6 AZD1222 recipients were seropositive. Clonal diversity was possibly underestimated, and the donors were mostly white British, with more females. Unmutated regions of variants are reportedly targeted by nearly half of spike-specific TCRs.

Looked up from germline, CDR1 is MNHEY and CDR2 is SMNVEV (reference sequence). CDR3 length: 14 residues. V shed 5 bases and J shed 7 bases, with 14 bases lying between them. Measured with immunoSEQ multiplex PCR; TCRdb has only the in-frame clones, and not every one. The sample holds around 110,000 clones; 85% to 95% are singletons and the top ten take 2.5% to 3%. As to this clone: Its antigen is not known.

The material sequenced was peripheral blood, taken on day 0 of AZD1222 vaccination. This TCR was sampled from an adult in good health. The chain employs TRBV27 and TRBJ2-2; D not resolved. CDR3 region: CASSTDPVGGELFF. The CDR3 DNA is TGTGCCAGCAGTACCGACCCGGTGGGCGGGGAGCTGTTTTTT.